Below, 19 T cell receptor beta chains from the same sample are listed, as sequenced in a study of T cell responses to AZD1222 COVID-19 vaccine. Measured with immunoSEQ multiplex PCR; TCRdb has only the in-frame clones, and not every one. The sample includes roughly 100,000 clones, more than 75% seen only once; the top ten take roughly 9.2%. Here the sequenced sample was peripheral blood, taken on day 0 of AZD1222 vaccination. These TCRs come from an adult in good health.

The CDR3 protein is CASKTQGAYEQYF. In DNA form, the CDR3 reads TGTGCCAGCAAAACCCAGGGGGCCTACGAGCAGTACTTC. The chain has TRBV11-2 and TRBJ2-7; 7 positions agree with TRBD1. After removal of 7 bases from V and 2 bases from J, the junction contained 5 bases not matched to a gene. From germline, CDR1 is SGHAT and CDR2 FQNNGV. The CDR3 runs to 13 residues.

The chain joins TRBV6-2 or TRBV6-3 to TRBJ2-7; 10 bases match TRBD1. V was pared by 2 bases and J by 0 bases, with 4 bases of the junction left unmatched. This CDR3 comprises 16 residues. Germline values: CDR1 MNHEY, CDR2 SVGEGT. CDR3 loop: CASSYGGTGDSYEQYF. The CDR3 coding sequence is TGTGCCAGCAGTTACGGCGGGACAGGGGACTCCTACGAGCAGTACTTC.

The rearrangement uses TRBV27 and TRBJ2-6, with 7 bases identical to TRBD1. From germline, CDR1 is MNHEY and CDR2 SMNVEV (reference sequence). This CDR3 comprises 16 residues. Trimming removed 6 bases from V and 0 bases from J; junction bases left unmatched: 5. DNA of the CDR3: TGTGCCAGCAGCTGGACAGGAAGCTCTGGGGCCAACGTCCTGACTTTC. Encoded protein: CASSWTGSSGANVLTF.

The V call is TRBV7-8, the J call TRBJ2-1; D ambiguous. Germline lookup yields CDR1 SGHVS and CDR2 FQNEAQ. The V end lost 5 bases, the J end lost 11 bases, and 19 bases lay between the germline ends. The length of the CDR3 is 14 residues. CDR3 sequence (DNA): TGTGCCAGCAGCGAACCGGCCACCCTTAGGAAGCAGTTCTTC. This gives the protein CASSEPATLRKQFF. Full variable domain (missing parts from reference TRBV7-8 and TRBJ2-1): GAGVSQSPRYKVAKRGQDVALRCDPISGHVSLFWYQQALGQGPEFLTYFQNEAQLDKSGLPSDRFFAERPEGSVSTLKIQRTQQEDSAVYLCASSEPATLRKQFFGPGTRLTVL.

V and J are TRBV4-3 and TRBJ2-1; 10 positions match TRBD2. Per the germline V gene, CDR1 is LGHNA and CDR2 is YSLEER. V lost 3 bases to trimming and J lost 1 base; unmatched junction nucleotides: 6. The CDR3 covers 17 residues. As DNA, the CDR3 is TGCGCCAGCAGCCATTCCTCTAGCGGGAGTTCCTACAATGAGCAGTTCTTC. Residues: CASSHSSSGSSYNEQFF.

This rearrangement joins TRBV5-1 to TRBJ1-1, with 7 positions matching TRBD1. The CDR3 is made up of 14 amino acids. With V trimmed by 1 base and J by 1 base, 1 base remained unmatched. Germline V CDR1 and CDR2: SGHRS, YFSETQ. CDR3 sequence (DNA): TGCGCCAGCAGCTTGAGACAGGGGAACACTGAAGCTTTCTTT. Translating gives CASSLRQGNTEAFF. The variable domain in full, with the rest retrieved from reference TRBV5-1 and TRBJ1-1, is KAGVTQTPRYLIKTRGQQVTLSCSPISGHRSVSWYQQTPGQGLQFLFEYFSETQRNKGNFPGRFSGRQFSNSRSEMNVSTLELGDSALYLCASSLRQGNTEAFFGQGTRLTVV.

The chain links TRBV5-4 to TRBJ1-5; no clear D gene. The V end lost 0 bases, the J end lost 2 bases, and 3 bases lay between the germline ends. The CDR3 contains 13 residues. Germline V CDR1 and CDR2: SGHNT, YYREEE (reference sequence). The CDR3 nucleotides are TGTGCCAGCAGCTTGGGGCGCAATCAGCCCCAGCATTTT. Translated, it gives CASSLGRNQPQHF.

V usage is TRBV7-2 and J usage is TRBJ2-7, with D unresolved. The V end lost 5 bases, the J end lost 0 bases, and 5 bases lay between the germline ends. The germline V gene encodes CDR1 SGHTA and CDR2 FQGNSA. This CDR3 spans 12 amino acids. The CDR3 region has the DNA TGTGCCAGCAGCCCCCCCTCCTACGAGCAGTACTTC. It translates to CASSPPSYEQYF.

This clone was recorded once. V is TRBV12-3 or TRBV12-4 and J is TRBJ2-7, with 8 bases fitting TRBD1. The trim removed 6 bases at V and 6 bases at J, leaving 7 bases unmatched. This CDR3 spans 13 amino acids. This CDR3 is CASSRQGLAEQYF. DNA of the CDR3: TGTGCCAGCAGCCGACAGGGGCTGGCCGAGCAGTACTTC.

V is TRBV19 and J is TRBJ2-2; D not resolved. Trimming shortened V by 5 bases and J by 4 bases, and 8 bases separated the two germline ends. This CDR3 is 13 amino acids long. In germline, CDR1 is LNHDA, CDR2 SQIVND (reference sequence). The CDR3 DNA follows: TGTGCCAGTAGTGTCCTCCCCACCGGGGAGCTGTTTTTT. Its translation is CASSVLPTGELFF.

The chain recombines TRBV6-5 with TRBJ1-5, with a tentative D call TRBD1 (5 bases). V dropped 6 bases and J dropped 1 base, with 10 bases sitting between them. Germline loops: CDR1 MNHEY, CDR2 SVGAGI. The CDR3 extends over 14 amino acids. CDR3 loop: CASSPRDSNQPQHF. The CDR3 DNA follows: TGTGCCAGCAGCCCCCGGGACAGCAATCAGCCCCAGCATTTT.

This sequence joins TRBV24-1 and TRBJ2-2, with unresolved D. The CDR3 is made up of 15 amino acids. Germline CDR1 reads KGHDR; CDR2 reads SFDVKD. The germline V and J ends were trimmed by 4 bases and 1 base, with 9 bases remaining between them. The CDR3 coding sequence is TGTGCCACCAGTGAGGGCGGATTGAACACCGGGGAGCTGTTTTTT. This gives the protein CATSEGGLNTGELFF.

The genes are TRBV19 and TRBJ1-5, with D unclear. This CDR3 spans 14 amino acids. Germline CDR1 reads LNHDA; CDR2 reads SQIVND (reference sequence). The CDR3 DNA is TGTGCAAGTCGTCAGTCTGGCATGACTCAGCCCCAGCATTTT. It translates to CASRQSGMTQPQHF.

This chain connects TRBV15 to TRBJ1-5; the D is unclear. The germline V gene has CDR1 LNHNV and CDR2 YYDKDF (reference sequence). This CDR3 is 12 amino acids long. Trimming shortened V by 4 bases and J by 7 bases, and 8 bases separated the two germline ends. CDR3 protein: CATSMGYQPQHF. CDR3 coding DNA: TGTGCCACCAGCATGGGCTACCAGCCCCAGCATTTT. Full variable domain (missing parts from reference TRBV15 and TRBJ1-5): DAMVIQNPRYQVTQFGKPVTLSCSQTLNHNVMYWYQQKSSQAPKLLFHYYDKDFNNEADTPDNFQSRRPNTSFCFLDIRSPGLGDTAMYLCATSMGYQPQHFGDGTRLSIL.

The chain has TRBV18 and TRBJ2-1; D gene ambiguous. Trimming shortened V by 1 base and J by 12 bases, and 13 bases separated the two germline ends. The V gene's germline CDR1 is KGHSH and CDR2 LQKENI. The CDR3 is 13 amino acids. CDR3 coding DNA: TGTGCCAGCTCACCACGACGGGCTGATGGGCAGTTCTTC. Encoded protein: CASSPRRADGQFF.

Note on this clone: This sample includes further DNA sequences coding for the same CDR3. J is TRBJ2-1 and V is TRBV5-1; D call uncertain. Between the trimmed V and J ends, which lost 0 bases and 0 bases, there was a span of 7 bases. CDR1 and CDR2 (germline): SGHRS, YFSETQ. The CDR3 spans 15 residues. CDR3 sequence: CASSLGTSSYNEQFF. In DNA form, the CDR3 reads TGCGCCAGCAGCTTGGGCACGAGCTCCTACAATGAGCAGTTCTTC.

J is TRBJ2-1 and V is TRBV18, with 9 bases identical to TRBD2. V shed 2 bases and J 2 bases; nucleotides not matched to a gene: 16. CDR3 size: 20 residues. Germline values: CDR1 KGHSH, CDR2 LQKENI. The chain's CDR3 is CASSPRVGREREVAYNEQFF. The CDR3 bases are TGTGCCAGCTCACCAAGGGTTGGCAGAGAGCGGGAGGTGGCCTACAATGAGCAGTTCTTC. The full variable domain, completed using reference TRBV18 and TRBJ2-1, is NAGVMQNPRHLVRRRGQEARLRCSPMKGHSHVYWYRQLPEEGLKFMVYLQKENIIDESGMPKERFSAEFPKEGPSILRIQQVVRGDSAAYFCASSPRVGREREVAYNEQFFGPGTRLTVL.

The J gene is TRBJ1-1, the V gene TRBV7-2; possibly TRBD1 for D (5 bases). Germline loops: CDR1 SGHTA, CDR2 FQGNSA. There are 13 residues in the CDR3. Trimming took off 5 bases at V and 6 bases at J, with 13 bases between the two ends. CDR3 DNA: TGTGCCAGCAGCGCCGCCTGGGGGGCTGAAGCTTTCTTT. Translating it yields CASSAAWGAEAFF.

The chain links TRBV24-1 to TRBJ1-5; D unresolved. The CDR3 has 14 residues. Trimming stripped 3 bases from V and 7 bases from J, with 12 bases between. Germline V CDR1 and CDR2: KGHDR, SFDVKD. CDR3 DNA: TGTGCCACCAGTGATATAGCAGGAGGGCAGCCCCAGCATTTT. Its translation is CATSDIAGGQPQHF.